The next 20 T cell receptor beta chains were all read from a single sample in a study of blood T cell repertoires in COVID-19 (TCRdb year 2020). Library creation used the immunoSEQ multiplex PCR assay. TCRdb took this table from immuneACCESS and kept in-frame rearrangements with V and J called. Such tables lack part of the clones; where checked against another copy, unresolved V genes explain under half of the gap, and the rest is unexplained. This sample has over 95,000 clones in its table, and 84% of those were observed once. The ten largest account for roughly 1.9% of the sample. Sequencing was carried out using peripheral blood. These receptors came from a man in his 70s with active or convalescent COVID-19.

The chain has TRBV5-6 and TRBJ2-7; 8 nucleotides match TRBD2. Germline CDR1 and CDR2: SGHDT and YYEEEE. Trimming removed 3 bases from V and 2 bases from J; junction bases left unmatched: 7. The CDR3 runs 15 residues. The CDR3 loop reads CASSWASGGPYEQYF. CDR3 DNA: TGTGCCAGCAGCTGGGCCAGCGGGGGCCCCTACGAGCAGTACTTC.

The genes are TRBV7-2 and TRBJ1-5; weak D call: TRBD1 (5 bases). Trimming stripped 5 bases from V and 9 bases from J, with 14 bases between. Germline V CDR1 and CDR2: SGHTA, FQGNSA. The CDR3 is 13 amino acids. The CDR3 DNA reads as TGTGCCAGCAGCGAATATTGGGGGGGGCCCCAGCATTTT. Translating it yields CASSEYWGGPQHF.

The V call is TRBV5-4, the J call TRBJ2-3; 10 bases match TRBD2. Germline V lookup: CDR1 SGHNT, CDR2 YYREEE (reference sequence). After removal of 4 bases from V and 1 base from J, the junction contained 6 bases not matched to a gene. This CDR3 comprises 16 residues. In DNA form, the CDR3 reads TGTGCCAGCAGCCGACCTACTAGCGGGGGCACAGATACGCAGTATTTT. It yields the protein CASSRPTSGGTDTQYF.

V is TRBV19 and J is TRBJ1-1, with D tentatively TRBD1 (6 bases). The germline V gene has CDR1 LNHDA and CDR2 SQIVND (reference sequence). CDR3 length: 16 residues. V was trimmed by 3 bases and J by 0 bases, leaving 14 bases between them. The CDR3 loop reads CASSMTGWGMNTEAFF. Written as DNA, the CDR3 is TGTGCCAGTAGTATGACAGGCTGGGGGATGAACACTGAAGCTTTCTTT.

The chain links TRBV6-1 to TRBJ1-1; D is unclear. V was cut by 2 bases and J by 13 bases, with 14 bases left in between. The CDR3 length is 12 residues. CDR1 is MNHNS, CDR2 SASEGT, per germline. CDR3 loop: CASSEPSGFGFF. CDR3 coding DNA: TGTGCCAGCAGTGAACCGTCAGGATTTGGTTTCTTT.

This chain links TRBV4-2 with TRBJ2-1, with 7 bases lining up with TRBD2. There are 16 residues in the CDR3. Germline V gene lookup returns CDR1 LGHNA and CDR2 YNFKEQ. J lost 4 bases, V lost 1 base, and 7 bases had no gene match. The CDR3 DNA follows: TGTGCCAGCAGCCAAGGCTCCCGGGGGGAATACAATGAGCAGTTCTTC. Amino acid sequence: CASSQGSRGEYNEQFF.

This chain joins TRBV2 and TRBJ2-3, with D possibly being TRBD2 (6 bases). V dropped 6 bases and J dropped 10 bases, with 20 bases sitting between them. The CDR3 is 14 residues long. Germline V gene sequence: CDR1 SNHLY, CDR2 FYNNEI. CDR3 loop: CASRRGDPAEAQYF. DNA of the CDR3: TGTGCCAGCAGGCGGGGCGACCCCGCAGAAGCGCAGTATTTT.

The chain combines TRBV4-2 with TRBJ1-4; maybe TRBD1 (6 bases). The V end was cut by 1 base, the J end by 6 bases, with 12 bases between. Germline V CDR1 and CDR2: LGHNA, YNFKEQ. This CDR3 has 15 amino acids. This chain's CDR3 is CASSQATGTHEKLFF. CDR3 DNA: TGTGCCAGCAGCCAAGCTACCGGGACACATGAAAAACTGTTTTTT.

The CDR3 DNA is TGTGCCAGCAGCACCCGGGACAGGGGCCTCTCTGGAAACACCATATATTTT. Translating gives CASSTRDRGLSGNTIYF. The J gene is TRBJ1-3, the V gene TRBV9, with TRBD1 identical over 10 bases. V gave up 4 bases and J gave up 0 bases; unmatched junction bases: 7. The germline CDR1 and CDR2 sequences are SGDLS and YYNGEE. The CDR3 has 17 residues.

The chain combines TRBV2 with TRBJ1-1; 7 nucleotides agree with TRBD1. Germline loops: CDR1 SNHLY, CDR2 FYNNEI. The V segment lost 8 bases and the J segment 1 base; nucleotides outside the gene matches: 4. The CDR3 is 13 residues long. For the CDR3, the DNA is TGTGCCAGCGGGACAGAGACGAACACTGAAGCTTTCTTT. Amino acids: CASGTETNTEAFF. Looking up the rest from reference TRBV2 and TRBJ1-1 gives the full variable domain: EPEVTQTPSHQVTQMGQEVILRCVPISNHLYFYWYRQILGQKVEFLVSFYNNEISEKSEIFDDQFSVERPDGSNFTLKIRSTKLEDSAMYFCASGTETNTEAFFGQGTRLTVV.

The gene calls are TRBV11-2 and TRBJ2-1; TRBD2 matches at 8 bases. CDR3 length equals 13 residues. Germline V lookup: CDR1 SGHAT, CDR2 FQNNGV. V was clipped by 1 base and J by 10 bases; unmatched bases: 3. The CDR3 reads CASSLVSSGEQFF. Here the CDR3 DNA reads TGTGCCAGCAGCTTAGTATCTAGCGGGGAGCAGTTCTTC.

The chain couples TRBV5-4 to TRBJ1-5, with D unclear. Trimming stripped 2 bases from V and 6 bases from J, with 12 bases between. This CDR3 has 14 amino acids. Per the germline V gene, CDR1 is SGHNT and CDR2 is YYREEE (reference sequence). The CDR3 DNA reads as TGTGCCAGCAGCTTTAGAGGCTGCCCTCAGCCCCAGCATTTT. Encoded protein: CASSFRGCPQPQHF.

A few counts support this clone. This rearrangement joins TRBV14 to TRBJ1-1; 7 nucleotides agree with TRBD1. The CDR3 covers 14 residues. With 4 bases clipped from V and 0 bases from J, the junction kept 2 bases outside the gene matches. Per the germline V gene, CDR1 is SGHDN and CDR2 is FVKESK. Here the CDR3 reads CASSPGQMNTEAFF. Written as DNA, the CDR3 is TGTGCCAGCAGCCCGGGACAGATGAACACTGAAGCTTTCTTT.

CDR3 sequence: CASSSGRTRPDWNTEAFF. CDR3 coding DNA: TGTGCCAGCAGTTCAGGCAGGACTAGACCGGACTGGAACACTGAAGCTTTCTTT. This chain uses TRBV6-2 or TRBV6-3 with TRBJ1-1; unclear D gene. Deletions cut 4 bases from V and 1 base from J, with 22 bases between. Looked up from germline, CDR1 is MNHEY and CDR2 is SVGEGT. This CDR3 is 18 amino acids long.

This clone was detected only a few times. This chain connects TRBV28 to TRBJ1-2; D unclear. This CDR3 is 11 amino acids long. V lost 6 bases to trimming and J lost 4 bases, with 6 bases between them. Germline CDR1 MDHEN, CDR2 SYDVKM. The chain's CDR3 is CASSRGYGYTF. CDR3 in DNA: TGTGCCAGCAGCCGGGGCTATGGCTACACCTTC.

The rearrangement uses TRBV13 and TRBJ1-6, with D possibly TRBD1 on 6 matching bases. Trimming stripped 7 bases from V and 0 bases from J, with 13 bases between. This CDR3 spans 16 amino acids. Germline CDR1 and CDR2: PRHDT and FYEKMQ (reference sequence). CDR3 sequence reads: CASTLTGSSYNSPLHF. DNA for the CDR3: TGTGCCAGCACCCTAACAGGGAGCTCCTATAATTCACCCCTCCACTTT.

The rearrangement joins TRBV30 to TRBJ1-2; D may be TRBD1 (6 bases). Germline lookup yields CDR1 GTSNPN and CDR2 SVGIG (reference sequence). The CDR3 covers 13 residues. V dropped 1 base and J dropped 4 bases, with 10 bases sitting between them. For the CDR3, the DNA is TGTGCCTGGAGTGCGACAGGATTCTATGGCTACACCTTC. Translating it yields CAWSATGFYGYTF.

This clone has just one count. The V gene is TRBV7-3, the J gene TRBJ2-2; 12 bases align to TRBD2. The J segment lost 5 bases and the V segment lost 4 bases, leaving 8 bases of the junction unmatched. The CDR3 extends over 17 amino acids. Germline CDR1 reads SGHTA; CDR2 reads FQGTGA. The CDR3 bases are TGTGCCAGCAGCTACCGACTAGCGGGGGCCATTACCGGGGAGCTGTTTTTT. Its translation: CASSYRLAGAITGELFF.

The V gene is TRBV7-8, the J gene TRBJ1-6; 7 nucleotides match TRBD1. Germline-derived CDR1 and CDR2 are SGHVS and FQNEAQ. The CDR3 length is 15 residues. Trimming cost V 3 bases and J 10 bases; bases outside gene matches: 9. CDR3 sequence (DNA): TGTGCCAGCAGCTTTGACAGGGCCATAGAATCACCCCTCCACTTT. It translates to CASSFDRAIESPLHF.

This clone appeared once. The CDR3 coding sequence is TGTGCCAGCGGAAGCGACAGGGCTAACTATGGCTACACCTTC. As protein: CASGSDRANYGYTF. The chain links TRBV6-5 to TRBJ1-2, with 7 positions matching TRBD1. Germline CDR1 and CDR2: MNHEY and SVGAGI. This CDR3 spans 14 amino acids. V lost 8 bases, J lost 0 bases, and 6 bases stayed unmatched.